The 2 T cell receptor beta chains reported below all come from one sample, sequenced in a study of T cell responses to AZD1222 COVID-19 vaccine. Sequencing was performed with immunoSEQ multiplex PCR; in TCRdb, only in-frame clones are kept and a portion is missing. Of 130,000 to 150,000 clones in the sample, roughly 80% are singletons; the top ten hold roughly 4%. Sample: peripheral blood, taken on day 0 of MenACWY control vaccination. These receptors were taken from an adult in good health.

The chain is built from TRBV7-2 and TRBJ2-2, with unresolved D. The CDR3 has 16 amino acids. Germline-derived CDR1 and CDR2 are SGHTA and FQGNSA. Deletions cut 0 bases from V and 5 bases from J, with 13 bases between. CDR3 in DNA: TGTGCCAGCAGCTTAGCGGCCGTCACTCGTACCGGGGAGCTGTTTTTT. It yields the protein CASSLAAVTRTGELFF.

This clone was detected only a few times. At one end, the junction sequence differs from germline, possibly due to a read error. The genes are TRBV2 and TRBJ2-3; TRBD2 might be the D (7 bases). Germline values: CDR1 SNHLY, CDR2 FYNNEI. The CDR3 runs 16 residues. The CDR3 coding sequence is TGTGCCAGCAGCGAAGGGGGGAGGGGCAACACAGATACGCAGTATTTT. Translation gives CASSEGGRGNTDTQYF.